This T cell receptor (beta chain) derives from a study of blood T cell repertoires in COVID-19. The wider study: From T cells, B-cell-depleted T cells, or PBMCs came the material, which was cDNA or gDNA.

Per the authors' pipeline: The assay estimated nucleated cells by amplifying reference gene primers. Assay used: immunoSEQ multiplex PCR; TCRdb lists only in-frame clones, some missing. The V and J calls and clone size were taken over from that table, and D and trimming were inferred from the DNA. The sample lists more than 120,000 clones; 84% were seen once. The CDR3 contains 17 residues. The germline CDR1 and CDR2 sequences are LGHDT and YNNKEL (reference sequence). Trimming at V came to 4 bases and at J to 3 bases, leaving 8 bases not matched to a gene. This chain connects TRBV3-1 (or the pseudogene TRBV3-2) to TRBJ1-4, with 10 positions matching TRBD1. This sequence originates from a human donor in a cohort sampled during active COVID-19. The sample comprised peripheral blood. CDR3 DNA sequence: TGTGCCAGCAGCCCCATCCGGGGACAGGGGCCTAATGAAAAACTGTTTTTT. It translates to CASSPIRGQGPNEKLFF.